This paragraph reports one T cell receptor beta chain. This record comes from a study of T cell changes during pregnancy in multiple sclerosis. The repertoire was sequenced with immunoSEQ multiplex PCR; TCRdb's copy has only in-frame clones and lacks some. Here the sample spans approximately 90,000 clones, around 94% being singletons. The CDR3 is 14 amino acids. The germline V gene has CDR1 SEHNR and CDR2 FQNEAQ (reference sequence). Deletions cut 3 bases from V and 0 bases from J, with 8 bases between. The V and J genes are TRBV7-9 and TRBJ1-1; D is unclear. The sample in question was peripheral blood, obtained after pregnancy. This receptor was obtained from a female donor with multiple sclerosis, enrolled in a pregnancy study. CDR3 coding DNA: TGTGCCAGCAGCTTTCGAGATCTGAACACTGAAGCTTTCTTT. It translates to CASSFRDLNTEAFF.